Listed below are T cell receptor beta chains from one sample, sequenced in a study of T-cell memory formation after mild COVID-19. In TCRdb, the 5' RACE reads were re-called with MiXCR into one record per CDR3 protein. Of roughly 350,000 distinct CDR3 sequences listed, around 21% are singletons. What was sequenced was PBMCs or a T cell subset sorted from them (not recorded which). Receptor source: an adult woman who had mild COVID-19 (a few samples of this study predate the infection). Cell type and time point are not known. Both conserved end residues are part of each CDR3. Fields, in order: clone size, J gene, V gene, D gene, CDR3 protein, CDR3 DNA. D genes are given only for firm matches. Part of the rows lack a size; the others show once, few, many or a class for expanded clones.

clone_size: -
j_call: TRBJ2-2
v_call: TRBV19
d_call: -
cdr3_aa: CASSTYTNLNTGELFF
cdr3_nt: TGTGCCAGTAGTACCTACACGAACTTGAACACCGGGGAGCTGTTTTTT

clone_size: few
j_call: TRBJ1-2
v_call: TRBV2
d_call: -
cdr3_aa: CASSGETAFYYGYTF
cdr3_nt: TGTGCCAGCAGTGGTGAGACAGCATTCTACTATGGCTACACCTTC

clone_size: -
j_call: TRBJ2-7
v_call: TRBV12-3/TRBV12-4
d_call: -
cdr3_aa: CASSLAWGASYEQYF
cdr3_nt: TGTGCCAGCAGTTTAGCCTGGGGGGCCTCCTACGAGCAGTACTTC

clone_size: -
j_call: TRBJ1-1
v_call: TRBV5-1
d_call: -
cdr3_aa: CASSDAMNTEAFF
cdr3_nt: TGCGCCAGCAGCGACGCCATGAACACTGAAGCTTTCTTT

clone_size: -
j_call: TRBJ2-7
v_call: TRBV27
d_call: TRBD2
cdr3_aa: CASSLERGDTYEQYF
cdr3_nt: TGTGCCAGCAGTTTAGAGCGGGGGGACACCTACGAGCAGTACTTC

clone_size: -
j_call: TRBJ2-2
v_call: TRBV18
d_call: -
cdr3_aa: CASSPRERTGELFF
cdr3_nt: TGTGCCAGCTCACCACGCGAGAGAACCGGGGAGCTGTTTTTT

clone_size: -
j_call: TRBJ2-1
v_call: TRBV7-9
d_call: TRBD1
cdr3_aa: CASSYQQGAKMNEQFF
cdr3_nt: TGTGCCAGCAGCTACCAACAGGGGGCTAAGATGAATGAGCAGTTCTTC

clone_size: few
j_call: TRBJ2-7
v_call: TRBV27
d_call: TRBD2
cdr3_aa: CASSLGVAGYEQYF
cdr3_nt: TGTGCCAGCAGTTTAGGAGTAGCGGGCTACGAGCAGTACTTC

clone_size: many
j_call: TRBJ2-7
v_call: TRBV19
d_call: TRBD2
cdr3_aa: CASSSGLADEQYF
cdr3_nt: TGTGCCAGTAGTAGCGGACTAGCTGACGAGCAGTACTTC

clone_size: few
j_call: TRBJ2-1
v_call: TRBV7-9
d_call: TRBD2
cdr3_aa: CASSPSGLVIHNEQFF
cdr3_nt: TGTGCCAGCAGTCCCTCCGGACTAGTGATACACAATGAGCAGTTCTTC

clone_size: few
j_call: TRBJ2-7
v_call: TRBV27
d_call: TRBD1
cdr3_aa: CASSARDRTYEQYF
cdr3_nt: TGTGCCAGCAGTGCACGGGACAGAACCTACGAGCAGTACTTC

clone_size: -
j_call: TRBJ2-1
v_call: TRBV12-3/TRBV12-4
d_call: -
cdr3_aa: CASSLEAGYSYNEQFF
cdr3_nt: TGTGCCAGCAGTTTAGAGGCAGGGTACTCCTACAATGAGCAGTTCTTC

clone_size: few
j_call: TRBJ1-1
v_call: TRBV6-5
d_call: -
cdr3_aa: CASSSTPFVAFF
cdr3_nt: TGTGCCAGCAGTTCAACCCCGTTCGTAGCTTTCTTT

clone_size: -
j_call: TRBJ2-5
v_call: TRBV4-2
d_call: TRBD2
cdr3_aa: CASSRGTSGIQETQYF
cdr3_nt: TGTGCCAGCAGCCGCGGGACTAGCGGGATCCAAGAGACCCAGTACTTC

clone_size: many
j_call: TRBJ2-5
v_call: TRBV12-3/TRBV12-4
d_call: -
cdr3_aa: CASSRRTQETQYF
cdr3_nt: TGTGCCAGCAGTAGGCGGACACAAGAGACCCAGTACTTC

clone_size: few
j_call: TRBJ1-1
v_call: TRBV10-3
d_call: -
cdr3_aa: CAITQPGKPNTEAFF
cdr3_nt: TGTGCCATCACCCAACCGGGGAAACCCAACACTGAAGCTTTCTTT

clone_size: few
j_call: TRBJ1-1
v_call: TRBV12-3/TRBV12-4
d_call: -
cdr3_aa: CASRRMNTEAFF
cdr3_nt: TGTGCCAGCAGACGGATGAACACTGAAGCTTTCTTT

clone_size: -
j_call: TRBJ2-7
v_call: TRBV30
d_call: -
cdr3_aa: CAWSNLHEQYF
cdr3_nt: TGTGCCTGGAGTAACCTTCACGAGCAGTACTTC

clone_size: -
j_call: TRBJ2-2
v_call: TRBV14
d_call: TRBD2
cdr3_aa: CASSLKLLAAGELFF
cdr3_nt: TGTGCCAGCAGCCTGAAATTACTAGCGGCCGGGGAGCTGTTTTTT

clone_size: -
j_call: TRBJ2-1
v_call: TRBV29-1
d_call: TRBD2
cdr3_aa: CSVVTSGTYNEQFF
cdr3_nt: TGCAGCGTTGTGACTAGCGGGACCTACAATGAGCAGTTCTTC

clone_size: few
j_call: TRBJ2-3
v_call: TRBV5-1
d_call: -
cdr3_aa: CASSLGILSSTDTQYF
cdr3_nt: TGCGCCAGCAGCTTGGGGATTTTATCTAGCACAGATACGCAGTATTTT

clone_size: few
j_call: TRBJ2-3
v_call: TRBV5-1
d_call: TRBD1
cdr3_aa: CASSLQGQGADTQYF
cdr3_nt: TGCGCCAGCAGCTTGCAGGGACAGGGCGCAGATACGCAGTATTTT

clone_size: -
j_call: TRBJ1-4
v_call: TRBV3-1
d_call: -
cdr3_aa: CASSHYGEKLFF
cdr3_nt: TGTGCCAGCAGCCACTATGGGGAAAAACTGTTTTTT

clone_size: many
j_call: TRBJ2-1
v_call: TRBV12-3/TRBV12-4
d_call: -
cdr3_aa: CASSFRDNEQFF
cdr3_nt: TGTGCCAGCAGTTTCCGGGACAATGAGCAGTTCTTC

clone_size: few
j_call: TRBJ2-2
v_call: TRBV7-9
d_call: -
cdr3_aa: CASSGHQGWELFF
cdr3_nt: TGTGCCAGCAGCGGTCATCAAGGCTGGGAGCTGTTTTTT

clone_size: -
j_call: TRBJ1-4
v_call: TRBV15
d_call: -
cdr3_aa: CATSPRRTEKLFF
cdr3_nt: TGTGCCACCAGCCCCCGACGGACTGAAAAACTGTTTTTT

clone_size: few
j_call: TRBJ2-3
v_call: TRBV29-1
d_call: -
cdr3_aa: CSVPDPTDTQYF
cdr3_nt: TGCAGCGTTCCGGACCCCACAGATACGCAGTATTTT

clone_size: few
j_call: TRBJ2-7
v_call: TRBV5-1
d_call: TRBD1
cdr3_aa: CASSLGYGQGYEQYF
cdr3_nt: TGCGCCAGCAGCTTGGGTTACGGACAGGGATACGAGCAGTACTTC

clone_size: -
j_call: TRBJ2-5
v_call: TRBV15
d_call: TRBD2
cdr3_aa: CATSRGLAGAQETQYF
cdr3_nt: TGTGCCACCAGCAGAGGACTAGCGGGGGCACAAGAGACCCAGTACTTC

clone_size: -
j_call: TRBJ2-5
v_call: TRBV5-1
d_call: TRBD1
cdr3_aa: CASSRQGSEETQYF
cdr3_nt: TGCGCCAGCAGCAGACAGGGGAGTGAAGAGACCCAGTACTTC

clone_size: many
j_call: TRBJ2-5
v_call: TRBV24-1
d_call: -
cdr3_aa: CATSDSNQETQYF
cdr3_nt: TGTGCCACCAGTGATTCCAACCAAGAGACCCAGTACTTC

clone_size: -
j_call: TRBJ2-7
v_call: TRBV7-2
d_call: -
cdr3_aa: CASSLALAGEQYF
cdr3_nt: TGTGCCAGCAGCTTAGCCCTAGCTGGGGAGCAGTACTTC

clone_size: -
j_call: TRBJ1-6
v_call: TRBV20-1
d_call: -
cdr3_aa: CSARGTEGNRNSPLHF
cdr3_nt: TGCAGTGCTAGGGGCACGGAGGGTAACCGTAATTCACCCCTCCACTTT

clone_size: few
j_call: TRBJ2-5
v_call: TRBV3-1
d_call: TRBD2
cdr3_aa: CASSNSGRQETQYF
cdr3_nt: TGTGCCAGCAGCAATAGCGGGAGACAAGAGACCCAGTACTTC

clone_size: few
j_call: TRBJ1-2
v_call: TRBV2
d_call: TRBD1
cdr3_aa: CASRDGLRQGALDGYTF
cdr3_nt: TGTGCCAGCAGGGACGGTCTTAGGCAGGGGGCTTTAGATGGCTACACCTTC

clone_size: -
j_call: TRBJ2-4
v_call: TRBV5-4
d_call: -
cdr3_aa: CASSSHVAKNIQYF
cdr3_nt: TGTGCCAGCAGCTCACACGTAGCCAAAAACATTCAGTACTTC

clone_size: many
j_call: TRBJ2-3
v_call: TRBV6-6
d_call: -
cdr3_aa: CASTQRGTDTQYF
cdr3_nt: TGTGCCAGCACACAGCGGGGCACAGATACGCAGTATTTT

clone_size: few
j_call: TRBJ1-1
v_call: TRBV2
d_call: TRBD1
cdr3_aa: CASSEVTGVRTEAFF
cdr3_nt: TGTGCCAGCAGTGAAGTTACAGGGGTTCGAACTGAAGCTTTCTTT

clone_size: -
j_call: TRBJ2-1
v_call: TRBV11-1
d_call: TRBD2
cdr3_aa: CASSLGTSGGEQFF
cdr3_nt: TGTGCCAGCAGCTTAGGGACTAGCGGGGGGGAGCAGTTCTTC

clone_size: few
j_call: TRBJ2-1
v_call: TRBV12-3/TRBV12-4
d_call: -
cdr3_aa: CASSFTRSEQFF
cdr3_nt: TGTGCCAGCAGTTTTACCCGGAGTGAGCAGTTCTTC

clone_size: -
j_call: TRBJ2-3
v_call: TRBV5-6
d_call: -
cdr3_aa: CASSFGWGTQYF
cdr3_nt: TGTGCCAGCAGCTTTGGGTGGGGAACGCAGTATTTT

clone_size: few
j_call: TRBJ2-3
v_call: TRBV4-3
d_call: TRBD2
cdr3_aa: CASSRTSGLTDTQYF
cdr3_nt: TGCGCCAGCAGCCGGACTAGCGGATTAACAGATACGCAGTATTTT

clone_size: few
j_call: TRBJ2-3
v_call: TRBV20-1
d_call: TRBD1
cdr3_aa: CSARFNGQGGNSGFTDTQYF
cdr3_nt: TGCAGTGCTAGATTTAACGGACAGGGGGGCAACTCGGGCTTCACAGATACGCAGTATTTT

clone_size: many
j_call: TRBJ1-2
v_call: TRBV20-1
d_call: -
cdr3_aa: CSARDSGPDGYTNYGYTF
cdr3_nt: TGCAGTGCTAGAGATTCGGGTCCCGATGGGTACACTAACTATGGCTACACCTTC

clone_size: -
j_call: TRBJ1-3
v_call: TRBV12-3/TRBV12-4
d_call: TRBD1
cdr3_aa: CASSFRTGASGNTIYF
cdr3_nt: TGTGCCAGCAGTTTCAGGACAGGGGCCTCTGGAAACACCATATATTTT

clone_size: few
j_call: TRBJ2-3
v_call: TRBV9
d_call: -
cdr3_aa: CASSPQGGVSDTQYF
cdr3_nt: TGTGCCAGCAGCCCCCAAGGGGGGGTAAGCGATACGCAGTATTTT

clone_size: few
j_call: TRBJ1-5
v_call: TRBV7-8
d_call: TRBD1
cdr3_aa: CASSLFQQGSQPQHF
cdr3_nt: TGTGCCAGCAGCTTATTCCAACAGGGGTCCCAGCCCCAGCATTTT

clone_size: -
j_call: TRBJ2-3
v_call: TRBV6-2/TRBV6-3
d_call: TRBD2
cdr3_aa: CASAYSGGIDTQYF
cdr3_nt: TGTGCCAGTGCTTATAGCGGGGGAATAGATACGCAGTATTTT

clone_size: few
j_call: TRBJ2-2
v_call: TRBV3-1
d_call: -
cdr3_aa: CASSQDSGYTGELFF
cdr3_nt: TGTGCCAGCAGCCAAGATTCTGGTTACACCGGGGAGCTGTTTTTT

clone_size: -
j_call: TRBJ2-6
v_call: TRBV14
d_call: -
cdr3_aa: CASSQDRVANVLTF
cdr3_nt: TGTGCCAGCAGCCAAGACAGGGTGGCCAACGTCCTGACTTTC

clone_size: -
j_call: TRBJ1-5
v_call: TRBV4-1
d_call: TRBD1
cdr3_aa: CASSRTTGEGQPQHF
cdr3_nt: TGCGCCAGCAGCCGAACGACAGGGGAAGGGCAGCCCCAGCATTTT